The 14 T cell receptor beta chains below come from one sample, sequenced in a study of cytomegalovirus exposure and HLA in healthy donors. Primers: 60 Vbeta forward and 13 Jbeta reverse. The method was immunoSEQ multiplex PCR; TCRdb's version includes in-frame clones alone and lacks a portion of them. The sample has approximately 260,000 clones, 80% to 95% seen once. The sequenced sample consisted of PBMCs. The receptors here all came from a girl aged 2-9 years in good health and CMV-seronegative.

The chain uses TRBV9 and TRBJ2-5, with D possibly being TRBD2 (6 bases). From germline, CDR1 is SGDLS and CDR2 YYNGEE. V was clipped by 0 bases and J by 3 bases, with 9 bases between them. The CDR3 is 14 residues long. The CDR3 spells CASSVVSGEETQYF. In DNA, the CDR3 is TGTGCCAGCAGCGTAGTATCGGGGGAAGAGACCCAGTACTTC.

The chain uses TRBV19 and TRBJ2-3, with D tentatively TRBD1 (6 bases). This CDR3 comprises 16 residues. Trimming pared 4 bases from V and 2 bases from J, leaving 16 bases between. Germline V gene data show CDR1 as LNHDA and CDR2 as SQIVND (reference sequence). The CDR3 DNA reads TGTGCCAGTAGTACCACAGGGTGGGAAACCACAGATACGCAGTATTTT. Its translation: CASSTTGWETTDTQYF. The full variable domain, in which reference TRBV19 and TRBJ2-3 provide the parts outside the CDR3, is DGGITQSPKYLFRKEGQNVTLSCEQNLNHDAMYWYRQDPGQGLRLIYYSQIVNDFQKGDIAEGYSVSREKKESFPLTVTSAQKNPTAFYLCASSTTGWETTDTQYFGPGTRLTVL.

This chain joins TRBV29-1 and TRBJ2-3; 9 bases are a match to TRBD2. With V trimmed by 6 bases and J by 1 base, 8 bases remained unmatched. Germline values: CDR1 SQVTM, CDR2 ANQGSEA. This CDR3 comprises 15 residues. In DNA, the CDR3 is TGCAGCGTCGATCTGACTAGCGGCCGCACAGATACGCAGTATTTT. It is translated as CSVDLTSGRTDTQYF.

The CDR3 DNA follows: TGTGCCAGCAGCCCGGGACGGATGACGCAGGGGGGGACCCAGTACTTC. This encodes CASSPGRMTQGGTQYF. The chain joins TRBV14 to TRBJ2-5, with D possibly matching TRBD1 (7 bases). V lost 4 bases to trimming and J lost 7 bases, with 22 bases between them. Looked up from germline, CDR1 is SGHDN and CDR2 is FVKESK. This CDR3 contains 16 residues. The full variable domain, with the rest looked up from reference TRBV14 and TRBJ2-5, is EAGVTQFPSHSVIEKGQTVTLRCDPISGHDNLYWYRRVMGKEIKFLLHFVKESKQDESGMPNNRFLAERTGGTYSTLKVQPAELEDSGVYFCASSPGRMTQGGTQYFGPGTRLLVL.

The rearrangement links TRBV5-1 to TRBJ2-1; 7 nucleotides agree with TRBD2. This CDR3 has 14 amino acids. The germline V gene has CDR1 SGHRS and CDR2 YFSETQ. The ends lost 2 bases at V and 1 base at J; junction bases unmatched: 0. The CDR3 bases are TGCGCCAGCAGCTTAGCGGGGTCCTACAATGAGCAGTTCTTC. This codes for CASSLAGSYNEQFF.

V gene TRBV12-5 combines with J gene TRBJ1-1; TRBD1 might be the D (5 bases). The germline gives CDR1 LGHNT, CDR2 FRNRAP. Trimming left V 2 bases short and J 5 bases short, with 6 bases between. The CDR3 length is 12 residues. CDR3 sequence reads: CASGLKGTEAFF. The CDR3 nucleotides read TGTGCTAGTGGTTTGAAGGGGACTGAAGCTTTCTTT.

This clone was observed a handful of times. V usage is TRBV2 and J usage is TRBJ1-1; D gene ambiguous. The ends were cut back, 4 bases at V and 2 bases at J, with 11 bases in the middle. Germline V CDR1 and CDR2: SNHLY, FYNNEI. This CDR3 has 14 amino acids. CDR3 sequence reads: CASSARGGNTEAFF. DNA of the CDR3: TGTGCCAGCAGTGCCCGGGGTGGCAACACTGAAGCTTTCTTT.

Here the CDR3 reads CASSERTSGLGSTGELFF. The CDR3 DNA reads TGTGCCAGCAGTGAACGGACTAGCGGGTTGGGCAGCACCGGGGAGCTGTTTTTT. V usage is TRBV2 and J usage is TRBJ2-2, with 11 bases identical to TRBD2. V shed 2 bases and J 4 bases; nucleotides not matched to a gene: 9. Germline-derived CDR1 and CDR2 are SNHLY and FYNNEI. The CDR3 spans 18 residues.

The chain is built from TRBV4-1 and TRBJ1-2, with D tentatively TRBD1 (6 bases). The germline CDR1 and CDR2 sequences are MGHRA and YSYEKL. CDR3 length: 18 amino acids. Trimming pared 3 bases from V and 3 bases from J, leaving 23 bases between. The CDR3 is CASSHGTIPFLWDYGYTF. The CDR3 DNA reads TGCGCCAGCAGCCATGGGACAATCCCCTTCTTGTGGGACTATGGCTACACCTTC.

The rearrangement uses TRBV7-3 and TRBJ1-2; 8 bases are shared with TRBD1. Germline lookup yields CDR1 SGHTA and CDR2 FQGTGA. The CDR3 runs 20 residues. Trimming at V came to 1 base and at J to 2 bases, leaving 18 bases not matched to a gene. The CDR3 DNA reads TGTGCCAGCAGCTTAAGAGAGTCCGGGCAGGGGGCAGACTCCAACTATGGCTACACCTTC. Translated, it gives CASSLRESGQGADSNYGYTF.

The rearrangement joins TRBV5-4 to TRBJ2-5; the match to TRBD1 covers 7 bases. The CDR3 extends over 13 amino acids. The germline V gene has CDR1 SGHNT and CDR2 YYREEE (reference sequence). Trimming removed 5 bases from V and 3 bases from J; junction bases left unmatched: 4. CDR3 sequence: CASRPGTEETQYF. CDR3 DNA sequence: TGTGCCAGCAGACCCGGGACAGAAGAGACCCAGTACTTC. Combining the CDR3 with reference TRBV5-4 and TRBJ2-5 gives the whole variable domain ETGVTQSPTHLIKTRGQQVTLRCSSQSGHNTVSWYQQALGQGPQFIFQYYREEENGRGNFPPRFSGLQFPNYSSELNVNALELDDSALYLCASRPGTEETQYFGPGTRLLVL.

This clone was observed a handful of times. The V and J genes are TRBV27 and TRBJ2-7, with D perhaps matching TRBD1 (6 bases). V was clipped by 3 bases and J by 7 bases, with 13 bases between them. The germline V gene has CDR1 MNHEY and CDR2 SMNVEV (reference sequence). The CDR3 totals 13 residues. The CDR3 spells CASSFPTGGEQYF. For the CDR3, the DNA is TGTGCCAGCAGTTTCCCGACAGGCGGGGAGCAGTACTTC.

The chain links TRBV6-5 to TRBJ2-7; 8 bases line up with TRBD2. J gave up 3 bases and V 6 bases, and 7 bases lay outside the gene matches. The CDR3 extends over 14 amino acids. Germline loops: CDR1 MNHEY, CDR2 SVGAGI. CDR3 nucleotide sequence: TGTGCCAGCAGGGTTAGCGGGAAAAACTACGAGCAGTACTTC. Amino acid sequence: CASRVSGKNYEQYF.

This sequence joins TRBV18 and TRBJ2-5; 8 bases match TRBD2. Trimming at V came to 0 bases and at J to 4 bases, leaving 10 bases not matched to a gene. The CDR3 has 17 residues. Per the germline V gene, CDR1 is KGHSH and CDR2 is LQKENI. The CDR3 here is CASSPPGSAGGPETQYF. The CDR3 DNA reads as TGTGCCAGCTCACCACCGGGTTCGGCGGGAGGCCCAGAGACCCAGTACTTC.